This T cell receptor beta chain was found in a study of a mutant IDH1 vaccine in newly diagnosed glioma. Overall study: Onset of vaccination occurred 4-6 weeks following radiotherapy alone, or with temozolomide cycles. Of treated patients, 62.5% were men and roughly 38% women, averaging roughly 42 years. Whole-study findings and limits: It seemed that pseudoprogression was not linked to changes in the top peripheral T cell clonotypes.

The CDR3 covers 14 residues. From germline, CDR1 is SGHAT and CDR2 FQNNGV. V was pared by 2 bases and J by 6 bases, with 8 bases between. Stated time point: week 23, last vaccination. One vaccine dose held 300 ug of mutant IDH1 20-mer peptide and came with topical imiquimod. New astrocytomas of WHO grade 3 or 4 that were IDH1-mutant and ATRX-lost were found in the donors. Details on this clone: The antigen remains unidentified.

Profiling relied on immunoSEQ multiplex PCR, and the TCRdb table lists in-frame clones only, not all of them. Of about 77,000 clones detected, around 85% appear once; the ten largest clones hold approximately 0.8%. V usage is TRBV11-2 and J usage is TRBJ1-6, with no clear D. The sequenced sample was PBMCs, obtained from a glioma patient whose treatment included an IDH1 peptide vaccine. The source of this sequence is a woman in her forties or fifties with glioma. The CDR3 spells CASSLWAPNSPLHF. The CDR3 coding sequence is TGTGCCAGCAGCTTATGGGCCCCTAATTCACCCCTCCACTTT. The whole variable domain, remainder taken from reference TRBV11-2 and TRBJ1-6, is EAGVAQSPRYKIIEKRQSVAFWCNPISGHATLYWYQQILGQGPKLLIQFQNNGVVDDSQLPKDRFSAERLKGVDSTLKIQPAKLEDSAVYLCASSLWAPNSPLHFGNGTRLTVT.